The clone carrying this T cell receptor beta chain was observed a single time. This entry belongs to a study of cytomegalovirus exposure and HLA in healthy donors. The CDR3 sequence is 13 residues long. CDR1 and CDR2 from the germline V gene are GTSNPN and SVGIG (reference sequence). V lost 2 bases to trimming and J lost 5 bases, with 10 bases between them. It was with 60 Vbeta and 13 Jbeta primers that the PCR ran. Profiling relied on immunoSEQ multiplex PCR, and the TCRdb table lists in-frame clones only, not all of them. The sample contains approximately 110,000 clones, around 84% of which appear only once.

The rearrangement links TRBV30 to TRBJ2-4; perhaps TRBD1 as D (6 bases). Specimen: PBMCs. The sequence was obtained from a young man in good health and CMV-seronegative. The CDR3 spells CAWSTGWENIQYF. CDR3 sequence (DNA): TGTGCCTGGAGTACAGGGTGGGAAAACATTCAGTACTTC.